These 27 T cell receptor beta chains share one sample of origin, sequenced in a study of T cell clusters in autoimmune cytopenias. TRB was amplified from about 270 ng of peripheral blood genomic DNA per sample. TRB was amplified by touch-down multiplex PCR, primer pools A and B combined. From the multiplex PCR reads, TCRdb lists one entry per CDR3 protein and no DNA. The sample's table shows under 15,000 distinct CDR3 sequences. Sample: peripheral blood. The receptors shown here come from a human donor with an autoimmune cytopenia or autoimmune hepatitis (not recorded which).

The chain links TRBV7-2 to TRBJ2-2; TCRdb selects TRBD2, and the lack of DNA leaves this call unchecked. From germline, CDR1 is SGHTA and CDR2 FQGNSA. This CDR3 spans 15 amino acids. The CDR3 here is CASSRLAGGSGELFF.

The gene calls are TRBV19 and TRBJ2-2. Germline CDR1 is LNHDA and CDR2 is SQIVND (reference sequence). CDR3 size: 16 residues. The chain's CDR3 is CASSIDLDWGTGELFF. Complete variable domain (other parts from reference TRBV19 and TRBJ2-2): DGGITQSPKYLFRKEGQNVTLSCEQNLNHDAMYWYRQDPGQGLRLIYYSQIVNDFQKGDIAEGYSVSREKKESFPLTVTSAQKNPTAFYLCASSIDLDWGTGELFFGEGSRLTVL.

V usage is TRBV13 and J usage is TRBJ1-3. Germline CDR1 PRHDT, CDR2 FYEKMQ (reference sequence). The CDR3 totals 15 residues. CDR3 amino acids: CASSPPESSGNTIYF. The full variable domain, rest sourced from reference TRBV13 and TRBJ1-3, is AAGVIQSPRHLIKEKRETATLKCYPIPRHDTVYWYQQGPGQDPQFLISFYEKMQSDKGSIPDRFSAQQFSDYHSELNMSSLELGDSALYFCASSPPESSGNTIYFGEGSWLTVV.

This clonotype is identified as medium-sized from frequency. The rearrangement joins TRBV29-1 to TRBJ2-3; absent DNA, TCRdb's TRBD2 call cannot be checked. Germline V gene data show CDR1 as SQVTM and CDR2 as ANQGSEA. The CDR3 totals 14 residues. This chain's CDR3 is CSARAGGGIDTQYF.

By frequency, this clonotype is medium-sized. V is TRBV29-1 and J is TRBJ2-2; without DNA, the TCRdb call of TRBD1 cannot be checked. The CDR3 runs 15 residues. Germline loops: CDR1 SQVTM, CDR2 ANQGSEA. CDR3 loop: CSVIHGATNTGELFF.

The chain couples TRBV15 to TRBJ2-1; TCRdb's assignment of TRBD2 cannot be checked, as there is no DNA. The CDR3 runs 16 residues. The germline V gene has CDR1 LNHNV and CDR2 YYDKDF (reference sequence). This chain's CDR3 is CATSRDRGTSLNEQFF.

V gene TRBV6-5 combines with J gene TRBJ2-1. The CDR3 covers 14 residues. Germline CDR1 reads MNHEY; CDR2 reads SVGAGI. The CDR3: CATRKRRSYNEQFF.

This CDR3 reads CASSFSPREAFF. This sequence joins TRBV11-1 and TRBJ1-1; as DNA is missing, the TRBD1 call by TCRdb cannot be tested. From germline, CDR1 is SGHAT and CDR2 FQDESV (reference sequence). The CDR3 runs 12 residues.

The chain couples TRBV18 to TRBJ1-1. Germline CDR1 reads KGHSH; CDR2 reads LQKENI. The length of the CDR3 is 15 residues. The CDR3 protein is CASSPPREVDYEAFF.

This rearrangement joins TRBV5-4 to TRBJ2-5; TCRdb returns TRBD2, unconfirmable since there is no DNA. Germline lookup yields CDR1 SGHNT and CDR2 YYREEE (reference sequence). The CDR3 length is 13 residues. CDR3 protein: CASSGTPQETQYF.

J is TRBJ1-2 and V is TRBV30; TCRdb designates TRBD1, a call that cannot be tested without DNA. Germline V gene sequence: CDR1 GTSNPN, CDR2 SVGIG (reference sequence). This CDR3 contains 15 residues. The chain's CDR3 is CAWNALPGPNYGYTF.

The chain employs TRBV7-6 and TRBJ2-5; the TRBD1 assignment by TCRdb is unverifiable without DNA. CDR3 length: 15 amino acids. Germline CDR1 reads SGHVS; CDR2 reads FNYEAQ. CDR3 residues: CASSLGGRKKETQYF.

This chain uses TRBV6-2 or TRBV6-3 with TRBJ2-1. This CDR3 comprises 15 residues. The germline V gene encodes CDR1 MNHEY and CDR2 SVGEGT. The chain's CDR3 is CASSLDGSAYNEQFF.

The chain employs TRBV30 and TRBJ2-7; TCRdb names TRBD2, which stays unverified in the absence of DNA. The CDR3 consists of 12 residues. Germline assignment: CDR1 GTSNPN and CDR2 SVGIG (reference sequence). CDR3 amino acids: CAWASGPGQQYF.

The rearrangement links TRBV5-6 to TRBJ2-1; absent DNA, TCRdb's TRBD1 call cannot be checked. Germline CDR1 and CDR2: SGHDT and YYEEEE. The CDR3 is 13 amino acids. CDR3 amino acids: CASSRQGYNEQFF.

Judged by frequency, this clonotype is medium-sized. The genes are TRBV15 and TRBJ2-7; TCRdb designates TRBD1, a call that cannot be tested without DNA. Germline-derived CDR1 and CDR2 are LNHNV and YYDKDF (reference sequence). CDR3 length equals 14 residues. CDR3 sequence: CATSGAGSSYEQYF.

J is TRBJ2-7 and V is TRBV10-3; TCRdb indicates TRBD2, and absent DNA this call remains unverified. The CDR3 is made up of 17 amino acids. Germline V gene data show CDR1 as ENHRY and CDR2 as SYGVKD. CDR3: CAISGGLAGGPAYEQYF.

V gene TRBV11-2 combines with J gene TRBJ2-2. Germline lookup yields CDR1 SGHAT and CDR2 FQNNGV. This CDR3 is 14 amino acids long. CDR3 sequence: CASSAAVTGGELFF.

This clonotype is called medium-sized based on its frequency. This chain uses TRBV19 with TRBJ2-2. The CDR3 length is 16 residues. Germline V gives CDR1 LNHDA, CDR2 SQIVND (reference sequence). The CDR3 here is CASSIGIPPNTGELFF.

The chain joins TRBV20-1 to TRBJ2-3. The CDR3 totals 12 residues. Germline values: CDR1 DFQATT, CDR2 SNEGSKA (reference sequence). The chain's CDR3 is CSAAGNTDTQYF.

The chain carries TRBV6-5 and TRBJ1-2; the D call from TCRdb, TRBD1, cannot be confirmed without DNA. The germline V gene has CDR1 MNHEY and CDR2 SVGAGI. CDR3 length: 14 amino acids. The CDR3 loop is CASTVTAGGDGYTF.

The V and J genes are TRBV9 and TRBJ1-2; TCRdb reports TRBD1, a call that lacks DNA to check it against. The germline V gene has CDR1 SGDLS and CDR2 YYNGEE. The CDR3 contains 14 residues. CDR3 amino acids: CASSSSVGGDGYTF.

The gene calls are TRBV5-1 and TRBJ2-5; TCRdb selects TRBD1, and the lack of DNA leaves this call unchecked. The germline gives CDR1 SGHRS, CDR2 YFSETQ. This CDR3 contains 15 residues. The CDR3 spells CASSLDPGAGETQYF.

Measured by frequency, this clonotype is medium-sized (0.01 to 0.1%). The V gene is TRBV29-1, the J gene TRBJ2-3; the TRBD2 assignment by TCRdb is unverifiable without DNA. The CDR3 covers 14 residues. Germline V gene sequence: CDR1 SQVTM, CDR2 ANQGSEA. CDR3 loop: CSVERSGVTDTQYF.

This rearrangement joins TRBV6-1 to TRBJ1-5; TCRdb indicates TRBD1, and absent DNA this call remains unverified. Germline values: CDR1 MNHNS, CDR2 SASEGT. CDR3 size: 15 residues. The CDR3 sequence: CASSNDRGSTQPQHF.

This chain connects TRBV10-3 to TRBJ2-5; the D call from TCRdb, TRBD2, cannot be confirmed without DNA. The CDR3 runs to 15 residues. Germline-derived CDR1 and CDR2 are ENHRY and SYGVKD. CDR3 loop: CAISEVGRGGETQYF.

Judged by frequency, this clonotype is medium-sized. The CDR3 here is CASTKSLGGANVLTF. The chain couples TRBV5-4 to TRBJ2-6. The CDR3 length is 15 residues. Germline CDR1 and CDR2: SGHNT and YYREEE (reference sequence).